The present T cell receptor (beta chain) was sequenced within a study of regulatory T cells in long-lasting Graves disease. Study-level points and caveats: Between persistent patients, a few thousand public clonotypes were shared, exceeding the approximately 900 shared between new patients.

Time point given: newly diagnosed GD, antithyroid drugs for less than 3 months. Making the TCR library involved RNA that had been extracted from PBMCs. Arm-PCR of CDR3 regions and iRepertoire HTBI primers were used to build TCR beta libraries. TCRdb re-called the multiplex PCR reads with MiXCR, one entry per CDR3 protein. The data contain 620,000 or so distinct CDR3 sequences, under 20% of them seen just once; the ten biggest clones take up 15% to 20%. The V gene's germline CDR1 is SGHRS and CDR2 YFSETQ. The CDR3 runs to 14 residues. V shed 4 bases and J shed 5 bases, with 13 bases lying between them. In this sample, this clonotype turned up a few times. Its antigen is unknown. These data were likewise used in another study, on T cells in Graves' hyperthyroidism and ophthalmopathy.

The specimen comprised peripheral blood mononuclear cells (PBMCs), sampled at new diagnosis, from a patient treated with antithyroid drugs. The genes are TRBV5-1 and TRBJ1-5, with unresolved D. This receptor was identified in a woman aged 25 to 39 with Graves disease. The CDR3 is CASSGLVDDQPQHF. In nucleotides, the CDR3 is TGCGCCAGCAGCGGCCTGGTGGACGATCAGCCCCAGCATTTT.